These 8 T cell receptor beta chains share one sample of origin, sequenced in a study of T-cell reconstitution after alpha-beta-depleted transplantation in children. A library of TCRbeta sequences, prepared with unique molecular identifiers, was generated. One entry per CDR3 protein, called by TCRdb with MiXCR from the PCR reads. The repertoire holds 65,000 to 85,000 distinct CDR3 sequences, with 9.5% to 13% as singletons. The sequencing used PBMCs, collected before TCRalphabeta/CD19-depleted stem cell transplant. Receptor source: a boy aged 10-17 years with acute myeloid leukemia, due to receive a stem cell transplant.

This clonotype was observed at least ten times. V usage is TRBV5-1 and J usage is TRBJ2-2; D perhaps matches TRBD1 (5 bases). Looked up from germline, CDR1 is SGHRS and CDR2 is YFSETQ. Trimming removed 0 bases at V and 2 bases at J, with 11 bases between. The CDR3 sequence is 16 residues long. The CDR3, as DNA: TGCGCCAGCAGCTTGGCCTTTCAGGGAAACACCGGGGAGCTGTTTTTT. Encoded protein: CASSLAFQGNTGELFF. Combining the CDR3 with reference TRBV5-1 and TRBJ2-2 gives the whole variable domain KAGVTQTPRYLIKTRGQQVTLSCSPISGHRSVSWYQQTPGQGLQFLFEYFSETQRNKGNFPGRFSGRQFSNSRSEMNVSTLELGDSALYLCASSLAFQGNTGELFFGEGSRLTVL.

This clonotype has a count of ten or more. The chain links TRBV20-1 to TRBJ1-5; D gene ambiguous. This CDR3 has 12 amino acids. V was trimmed by 6 bases and J by 2 bases, leaving 8 bases between them. The V gene's germline CDR1 is DFQATT and CDR2 SNEGSKA (reference sequence). In DNA, the CDR3 is TGCAGTGCCACTTCCGGCAATCAGCCCCAGCATTTT. It is translated as CSATSGNQPQHF.

This clonotype was observed many times. The V call is TRBV9, the J call TRBJ2-1; D ambiguous. Trimming took off 0 bases at V and 7 bases at J, with 5 bases between the two ends. This CDR3 has 12 amino acids. CDR1 is SGDLS, CDR2 YYNGEE, per germline. CDR3 sequence: CASSVVVNEQFF. The CDR3 DNA is TGTGCCAGCAGCGTAGTAGTGAATGAGCAGTTCTTC.

This clonotype was seen a few times. The chain uses TRBV6-2 or TRBV6-3 and TRBJ2-7; no clear D. Trimming pared 5 bases from V and 1 base from J, leaving 9 bases between. The CDR3 extends over 13 amino acids. Per the germline V gene, CDR1 is MNHEY and CDR2 is SVGEGT. CDR3 in DNA: TGTGCCAGCAGTACAGTTCATTCCTACGAGCAGTACTTC. This translates into CASSTVHSYEQYF.

This clonotype was observed many times. V gene TRBV19 combines with J gene TRBJ2-6; D gene unclear. Trimming removed 5 bases at V and 9 bases at J, with 23 bases between. CDR1 is LNHDA and CDR2 is SQIVND in the germline V gene (reference sequence). The CDR3 totals 17 residues. The CDR3 protein is CASSLTPGVSFFNVLTF. The DNA of the CDR3 is TGTGCCAGTAGTCTAACCCCCGGAGTCAGTTTTTTCAACGTCCTGACTTTC.

This clonotype appeared many times. The chain links TRBV20-1 to TRBJ2-3, with D uncertain. CDR3 length equals 13 residues. V was trimmed by 5 bases and J by 5 bases, leaving 14 bases between them. CDR1 is DFQATT and CDR2 is SNEGSKA in the germline V gene (reference sequence). The CDR3 protein is CSAFPGPKDTQYF. The CDR3 DNA reads as TGCAGTGCTTTTCCGGGCCCGAAAGATACGCAGTATTTT.

This clonotype was detected many times. V and J are TRBV18 and TRBJ2-3; D unresolved. CDR1 is KGHSH and CDR2 is LQKENI in the germline V gene. V lost 0 bases and J lost 5, with 0 bases in between. This CDR3 spans 11 amino acids. The CDR3 loop is CASSPPDTQYF. In DNA form, the CDR3 reads TGTGCCAGCTCACCACCAGATACGCAGTATTTT. The variable domain in full, with the rest retrieved from reference TRBV18 and TRBJ2-3, is NAGVMQNPRHLVRRRGQEARLRCSPMKGHSHVYWYRQLPEEGLKFMVYLQKENIIDESGMPKERFSAEFPKEGPSILRIQQVVRGDSAAYFCASSPPDTQYFGPGTRLTVL.

This clonotype was counted at least ten times. This chain links TRBV18 with TRBJ1-6; 7 bases line up with TRBD1. With V trimmed by 2 bases and J by 7 bases, 2 bases remained unmatched. This CDR3 comprises 14 residues. Germline V gene data show CDR1 as KGHSH and CDR2 as LQKENI. The CDR3 loop is CASSPWDSNSPLHF. The CDR3 region has the DNA TGTGCCAGCTCACCATGGGACAGCAATTCACCCCTCCACTTT. The full variable domain, rest sourced from reference TRBV18 and TRBJ1-6, is NAGVMQNPRHLVRRRGQEARLRCSPMKGHSHVYWYRQLPEEGLKFMVYLQKENIIDESGMPKERFSAEFPKEGPSILRIQQVVRGDSAAYFCASSPWDSNSPLHFGNGTRLTVT.